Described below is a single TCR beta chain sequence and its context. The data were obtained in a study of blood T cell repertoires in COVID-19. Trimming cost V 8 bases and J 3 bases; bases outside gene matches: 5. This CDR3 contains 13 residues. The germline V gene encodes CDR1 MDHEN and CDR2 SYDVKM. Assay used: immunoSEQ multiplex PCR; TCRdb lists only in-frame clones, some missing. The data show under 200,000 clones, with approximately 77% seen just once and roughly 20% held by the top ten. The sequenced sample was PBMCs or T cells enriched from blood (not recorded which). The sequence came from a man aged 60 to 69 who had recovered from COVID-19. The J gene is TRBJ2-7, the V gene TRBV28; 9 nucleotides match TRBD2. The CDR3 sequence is CASASSGVYEQYF. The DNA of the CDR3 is TGTGCCAGCGCCTCTAGCGGGGTCTACGAGCAGTACTTC.